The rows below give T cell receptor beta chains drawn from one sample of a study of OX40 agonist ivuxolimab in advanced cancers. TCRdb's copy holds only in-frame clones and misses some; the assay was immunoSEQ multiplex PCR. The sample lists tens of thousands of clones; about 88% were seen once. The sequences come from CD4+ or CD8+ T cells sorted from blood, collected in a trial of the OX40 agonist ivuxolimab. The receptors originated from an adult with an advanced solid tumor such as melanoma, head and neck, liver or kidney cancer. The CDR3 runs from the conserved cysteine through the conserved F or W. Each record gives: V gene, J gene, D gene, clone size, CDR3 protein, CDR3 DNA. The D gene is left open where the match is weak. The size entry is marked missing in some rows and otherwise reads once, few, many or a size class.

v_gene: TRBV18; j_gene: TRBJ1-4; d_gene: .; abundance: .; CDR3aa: CASSPAPGSQEVANEKLFF; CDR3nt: TGTGCCAGCTCACCGGCCCCAGGGTCTCAAGAAGTCGCTAATGAAAAACTGTTTTTT
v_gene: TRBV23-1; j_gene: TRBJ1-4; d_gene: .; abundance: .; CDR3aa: CASSQSPTGTIESTNEKLFF; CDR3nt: TGCGCCAGCAGTCAATCCCCGACAGGAACTATAGAATCAACTAATGAAAAACTGTTTTTT
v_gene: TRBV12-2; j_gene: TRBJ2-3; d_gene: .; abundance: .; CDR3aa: CASRLAAAGARTCTDTQYF; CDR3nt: TGTGCAAGTCGCTTGGCCGCGGCGGGGGCCCGCACTTGCACAGATACGCAGTATTTT
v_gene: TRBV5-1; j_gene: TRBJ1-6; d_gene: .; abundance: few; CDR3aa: CASSLDQGSPLHF; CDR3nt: TGCGCCAGCAGCTTGGATCAGGGTTCACCCCTCCACTTT
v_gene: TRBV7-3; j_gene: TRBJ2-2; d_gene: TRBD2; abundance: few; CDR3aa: CASSSRPGTTNTGELFF; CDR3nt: TGTGCCAGCAGTTCCCGGCCCGGGACTACCAACACCGGGGAGCTGTTTTTT
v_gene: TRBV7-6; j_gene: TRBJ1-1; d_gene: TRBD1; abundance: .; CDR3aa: CASSPVTGRAAEAFF; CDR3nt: TGTGCCAGCAGCCCCGTGACAGGGCGAGCCGCTGAAGCTTTCTTT
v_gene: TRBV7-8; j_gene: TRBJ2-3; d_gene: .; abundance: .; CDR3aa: CASSLGTSTDTQYF; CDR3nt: TGTGCCAGCAGCTTAGGGACTAGCACAGATACGCAGTATTTT
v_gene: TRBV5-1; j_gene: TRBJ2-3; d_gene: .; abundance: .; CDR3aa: CASSSGLNTDTQYF; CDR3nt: TGCGCCAGCAGTTCGGGACTGAACACAGATACGCAGTATTTT
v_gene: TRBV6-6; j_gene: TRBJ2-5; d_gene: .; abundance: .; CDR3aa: CASRPPRGQETQYF; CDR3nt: TGTGCCAGCAGACCCCCCCGGGGGCAAGAGACCCAGTACTTC
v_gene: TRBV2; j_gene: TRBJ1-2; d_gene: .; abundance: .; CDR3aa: CASRRVDYGYTF; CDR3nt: TGTGCCAGCAGACGGGTAGACTATGGCTACACCTTC
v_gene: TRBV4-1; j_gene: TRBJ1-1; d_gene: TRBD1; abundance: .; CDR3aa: CASSRQGGAGTEAFF; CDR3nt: TGCGCCAGCAGCCGGCAGGGGGGGGCTGGCACTGAAGCTTTCTTT
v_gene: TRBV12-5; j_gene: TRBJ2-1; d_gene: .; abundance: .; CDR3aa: CASGLKNNEQFF; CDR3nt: TGTGCTAGTGGACTCAAAAACAATGAGCAGTTCTTC
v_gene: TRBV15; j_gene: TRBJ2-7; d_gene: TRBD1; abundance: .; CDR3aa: CATSRDPGQAYEQYF; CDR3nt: TGTGCCACCAGCAGAGATCCGGGACAGGCCTACGAGCAGTACTTC
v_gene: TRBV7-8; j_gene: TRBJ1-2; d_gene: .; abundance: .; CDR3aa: CASSLSGTASTYTF; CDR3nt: TGTGCCAGCAGCCTATCCGGGACGGCAAGTACCTACACCTTC
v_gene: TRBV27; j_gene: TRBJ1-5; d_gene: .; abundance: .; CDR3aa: CASSPWQGITRDQPQHF; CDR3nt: TGTGCCAGCAGTCCGTGGCAGGGTATTACTAGGGATCAGCCCCAGCATTTT
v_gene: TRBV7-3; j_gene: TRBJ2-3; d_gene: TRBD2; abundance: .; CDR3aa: CASSPLSGGPPDTQYF; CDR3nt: TGTGCCAGCAGCCCGCTGAGCGGGGGGCCCCCAGATACGCAGTATTTT
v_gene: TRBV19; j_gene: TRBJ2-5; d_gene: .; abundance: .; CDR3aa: CASSIGAEETQYF; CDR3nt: TGTGCCAGTAGTATCGGGGCCGAAGAGACCCAGTACTTC
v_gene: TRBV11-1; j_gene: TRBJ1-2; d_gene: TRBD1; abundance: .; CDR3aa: CASSLGRDRGGYTF; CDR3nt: TGTGCCAGCAGCTTGGGCAGGGACAGAGGTGGCTACACCTTC
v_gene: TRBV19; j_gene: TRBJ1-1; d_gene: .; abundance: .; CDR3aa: CASSVQTGNTEAFF; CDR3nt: TGTGCCAGTAGTGTCCAGACAGGGAACACTGAAGCTTTCTTT
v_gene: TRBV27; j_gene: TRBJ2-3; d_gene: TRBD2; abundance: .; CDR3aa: CASSLRGLAGGGTQYF; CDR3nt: TGTGCCAGCAGTTTAAGGGGGCTAGCGGGGGGAGGTACGCAGTATTTT
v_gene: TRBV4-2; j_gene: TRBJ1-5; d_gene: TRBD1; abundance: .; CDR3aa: CASSPDRNSNQPQHF; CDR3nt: TGTGCCAGCAGCCCGGACAGGAATAGCAATCAGCCCCAGCATTTT
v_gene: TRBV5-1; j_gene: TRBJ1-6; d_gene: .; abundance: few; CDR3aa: CASSEPNSPLHF; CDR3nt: TGCGCCAGCAGCGAACCGAATTCACCCCTCCACTTT
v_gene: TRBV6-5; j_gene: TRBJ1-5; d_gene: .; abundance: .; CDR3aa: CASSYAPPGANQPQHF; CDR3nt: TGTGCCAGCAGTTACGCCCCTCCAGGGGCCAATCAGCCCCAGCATTTT
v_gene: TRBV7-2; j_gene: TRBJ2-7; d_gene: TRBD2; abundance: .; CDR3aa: CASSAGLVYEQYF; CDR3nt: TGTGCCAGCAGCGCGGGACTAGTCTACGAGCAGTACTTC
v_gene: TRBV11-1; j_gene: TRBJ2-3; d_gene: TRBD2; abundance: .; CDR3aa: CASSPWPTSGDTDTQYF; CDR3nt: TGTGCCAGCAGCCCTTGGCCCACTAGCGGGGATACAGATACGCAGTATTTT
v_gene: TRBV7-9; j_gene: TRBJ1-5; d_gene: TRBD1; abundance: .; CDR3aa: CASSLEGGPGGYGNQPQHF; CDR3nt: TGTGCCAGCAGCTTAGAAGGGGGTCCAGGGGGCTACGGCAATCAGCCCCAGCATTTT